A single sample is the source of the 28 T cell receptor beta chains below, sequenced in a study of shared clonotypes between healthy human individuals. Naivety among CD8 cells was defined by CD45RO negativity and positive CCR7 selection, thereby excluding terminally differentiated effector memory CD45RA+ cells. TCRdb's table, derived via immunoSEQ multiplex PCR, lists solely in-frame clones and lacks some. Counted here are 800,000 or so clones, roughly 96% occurring once; the ten biggest clones make up roughly 0.23%. Sequences were obtained from naive CD8+ T cells sorted from blood. These receptors came from a man under 40 in good health.

This clone showed up just once. The chain carries TRBV7-9 and TRBJ1-2; weak D call: TRBD1 (5 bases). Germline V gene lookup returns CDR1 SEHNR and CDR2 FQNEAQ (reference sequence). This CDR3 is 14 amino acids long. Trimming pared 0 bases from V and 7 bases from J, leaving 12 bases between. DNA of the CDR3: TGTGCCAGCAGCTTAGCCATACAGGTATCTGGCTACACCTTC. This gives the protein CASSLAIQVSGYTF.

V and J are TRBV2 and TRBJ2-3, with D possibly TRBD1 on 6 matching bases. The V and J ends lost 2 bases and 0 bases respectively, with 12 bases between them. This CDR3 region has 16 residues. Germline V gene lookup returns CDR1 SNHLY and CDR2 FYNNEI. Here the CDR3 reads CASSEIPGTSTDTQYF. The CDR3 nucleotides read TGTGCCAGCAGTGAAATCCCTGGGACAAGCACAGATACGCAGTATTTT.

This chain links TRBV5-1 with TRBJ1-1; D uncertain. The CDR3 loop spans 17 amino acids. Trimming removed 0 bases from V and 5 bases from J, with 20 bases in between. Germline CDR1 reads SGHRS; CDR2 reads YFSETQ. This CDR3 is CASSLEGNGGLFTEAFF. CDR3 DNA sequence: TGCGCCAGCAGCTTGGAAGGGAATGGAGGCCTTTTTACTGAAGCTTTCTTT.

V usage is TRBV11-3 and J usage is TRBJ2-1, with 12 bases aligning to TRBD1. CDR3 length: 19 amino acids. V lost 4 bases and J lost 4; bases outside the gene matches: 14. Germline V CDR1 and CDR2: SGHNT, YENEEA. The CDR3 bases are TGTGCCAGCAGCTCGACGGACCCGGGACAGGGGGCCATTTACAATGAGCAGTTCTTC. As protein: CASSSTDPGQGAIYNEQFF.

The rearrangement uses TRBV7-2 and TRBJ2-7; D gene unclear. Deletions cut 5 bases from V and 6 bases from J, with 14 bases between. This CDR3 spans 13 amino acids. Per the germline V gene, CDR1 is SGHTA and CDR2 is FQGNSA. The CDR3 loop is CASSRHILGEQYF. The CDR3 DNA is TGTGCCAGCAGCCGACATATCCTAGGCGAGCAGTACTTC.

The V call is TRBV27, the J call TRBJ2-1; D is perhaps TRBD1 (5 bases). Germline V gives CDR1 MNHEY, CDR2 SMNVEV (reference sequence). V lost 2 bases, J lost 7 bases, and 12 bases lay in between. CDR3 size: 14 residues. The CDR3 spells CASSLRAGMNEQFF. DNA for the CDR3: TGTGCCAGCAGTTTAAGAGCAGGGATGAATGAGCAGTTCTTC.

The chain is built from TRBV6-1 and TRBJ1-2; no reliable D call. This CDR3 spans 14 amino acids. The V end lost 3 bases, the J end lost 0 bases, and 8 bases lay between the germline ends. From germline, CDR1 is MNHNS and CDR2 SASEGT. The CDR3, as DNA: TGTGCCAGCAGTGAGATACAAACTAACTATGGCTACACCTTC. Protein: CASSEIQTNYGYTF.

This chain connects TRBV4-3 to TRBJ1-1; D might be TRBD1 (5 bases). V was pared by 0 bases and J by 1 base, with 15 bases between. Germline V gene data show CDR1 as LGHNA and CDR2 as YSLEER. There are 17 residues in the CDR3. CDR3 sequence reads: CASSQDRLGTENTEAFF. CDR3 nucleotides: TGCGCCAGCAGCCAAGATCGGCTAGGGACCGAGAACACTGAAGCTTTCTTT.

This clone was detected a few times. V is TRBV29-1 and J is TRBJ2-7; 8 positions agree with TRBD1. This CDR3 is built from 12 residues. V shed 6 bases, J shed 5 bases, and the junction held 6 bases outside the gene matches. Germline CDR1 reads SQVTM; CDR2 reads ANQGSEA. The CDR3, as DNA: TGCAGCGTCCGGGACAGGAACGACGAGCAGTACTTC. Translating it yields CSVRDRNDEQYF.

J is TRBJ2-5 and V is TRBV29-1, with D tentatively TRBD2 (6 bases). This CDR3 region has 13 residues. The V gene lost 7 bases and the J gene lost 3 bases, with 15 bases spanning the gap. Germline assignment: CDR1 SQVTM and CDR2 ANQGSEA. The CDR3 DNA sequence: TGCAGCGCCAGGAGGGTGAACGAAGAGACCCAGTACTTC. This codes for CSARRVNEETQYF.

Concerning this clone itself: The same CDR3 is also encoded by other DNA sequences in this sample. V and J are TRBV27 and TRBJ1-5, with D tentatively TRBD1 (5 bases). CDR1 is MNHEY, CDR2 SMNVEV, per germline (reference sequence). Trimming took 5 bases from V and 4 from J, leaving 12 bases between them. The CDR3 totals 14 residues. The CDR3 coding sequence is TGTGCCAGCAGTGTTCAGGGTTTAAATCAGCCCCAGCATTTT. Translated, it gives CASSVQGLNQPQHF.

This rearrangement joins TRBV10-1 to TRBJ2-7, with 9 bases fitting TRBD1. Germline CDR1 reads WNHNN; CDR2 reads SYGVQD (reference sequence). The junction had 12 bases not matched to a gene; V was cut back by 3 bases and J by 0 bases. CDR3 length: 18 amino acids. The CDR3 reads CASSDYPVGTGSSYEQYF. In DNA form, the CDR3 reads TGCGCCAGCAGTGATTACCCAGTAGGGACAGGGTCCTCCTACGAGCAGTACTTC.

The chain couples TRBV5-1 to TRBJ2-1, with 9 nucleotides matching TRBD2. This CDR3 has 15 amino acids. V shed 5 bases and J 7 bases; nucleotides not matched to a gene: 10. Germline CDR1 reads SGHRS; CDR2 reads YFSETQ. CDR3 sequence reads: CASRSAGGTGNEQFF. For the CDR3, the DNA is TGCGCCAGCAGGTCAGCGGGGGGAACGGGAAATGAGCAGTTCTTC.

The chain is built from TRBV6-5 and TRBJ1-3; D possibly corresponds to TRBD1 (5 bases). Germline CDR1 reads MNHEY; CDR2 reads SVGAGI. V was cut by 2 bases and J by 0 bases, with 8 bases left in between. This CDR3 region has 15 residues. CDR3 amino acids: CASSYDDSSGNTIYF. In DNA form, the CDR3 reads TGTGCCAGCAGTTACGACGACAGCTCTGGAAACACCATATATTTT.

This clone was seen a single time. The chain has TRBV29-1 and TRBJ1-4; 8 bases line up with TRBD1. Looked up from germline, CDR1 is SQVTM and CDR2 is ANQGSEA. This CDR3 has 13 amino acids. The V segment lost 5 bases and the J segment 4 bases; nucleotides outside the gene matches: 3. DNA for the CDR3: TGCAGCGTTCGACAGGGGAATAATGAAAAACTGTTTTTT. Translation: CSVRQGNNEKLFF.

The chain is built from TRBV4-1 and TRBJ1-5; D is perhaps TRBD1 (5 bases). The CDR3 sequence is 14 residues long. The germline V gene encodes CDR1 MGHRA and CDR2 YSYEKL. Trimming took 2 bases from V and 4 from J, leaving 9 bases between them. CDR3: CASSQMGENQPQHF. The DNA of the CDR3 is TGCGCCAGCAGCCAAATGGGGGAGAATCAGCCCCAGCATTTT.

The chain couples TRBV7-2 to TRBJ1-1, with 11 bases fitting TRBD1. Germline loops: CDR1 SGHTA, CDR2 FQGNSA. V dropped 0 bases and J dropped 6; count of bases not matched to a gene: 6. The CDR3 has 16 residues. The CDR3 sequence: CASSLARGQGVPEAFF. The CDR3 DNA sequence: TGTGCCAGCAGCTTAGCCCGGGGACAGGGGGTCCCTGAAGCTTTCTTT.

The chain links TRBV15 to TRBJ2-4, with 10 bases that match TRBD1. The V and J ends lost 5 bases and 9 bases, in that order; junction bases with no gene match: 10. This CDR3 has 15 residues. The germline CDR1 and CDR2 sequences are LNHNV and YYDKDF (reference sequence). The CDR3 is CATSGRDRGRSIQYF. DNA for the CDR3: TGTGCCACCAGCGGCCGGGACAGGGGAAGAAGCATTCAGTACTTC. Full variable domain (missing parts from reference TRBV15 and TRBJ2-4): DAMVIQNPRYQVTQFGKPVTLSCSQTLNHNVMYWYQQKSSQAPKLLFHYYDKDFNNEADTPDNFQSRRPNTSFCFLDIRSPGLGDTAMYLCATSGRDRGRSIQYFGAGTRLSVL.

The rearrangement joins TRBV5-6 to TRBJ2-3, with D perhaps given as TRBD1 or TRBD2 (5 bases each). Trimming left V 4 bases short and J 3 bases short, with 18 bases between. CDR3 length: 16 amino acids. From germline, CDR1 is SGHDT and CDR2 YYEEEE. CDR3 sequence (DNA): TGTGCCAGCAGCGCTGACCGGGACCCACGAACAGATACGCAGTATTTT. Translated, it gives CASSADRDPRTDTQYF.

The V gene is TRBV4-1, the J gene TRBJ2-1; 7 bases are shared with TRBD2. This CDR3 region has 14 residues. Germline trimming cut 1 base from V and 7 bases from J; bases unmatched to any gene: 4. Germline lookup yields CDR1 MGHRA and CDR2 YSYEKL. The CDR3 bases are TGCGCCAGCAGCCAAGTCGGGGGGTGGAATGAGCAGTTCTTC. Its protein product is CASSQVGGWNEQFF.

DNA of the CDR3: TGTGCCAGCAGCGTAGGATCGATAGACTCTGGGGCCAACGTCCTGACTTTC. This sequence encodes CASSVGSIDSGANVLTF. The rearrangement links TRBV9 to TRBJ2-6; D call uncertain. Germline loops: CDR1 SGDLS, CDR2 YYNGEE. V lost 0 bases and J lost 0, with 10 bases in between. The CDR3 runs 17 residues.

The chain uses TRBV28 and TRBJ2-1; 14 bases map to TRBD2. The CDR3 contains 17 residues. The V segment lost 1 base and the J segment 8 bases; nucleotides outside the gene matches: 7. Per the germline V gene, CDR1 is MDHEN and CDR2 is SYDVKM. CDR3 amino acids: CASSLSWTSGRSYEQFF. In nucleotides, the CDR3 is TGTGCCAGCAGTTTATCCTGGACTAGCGGGAGGAGCTATGAGCAGTTCTTC.

The V and J genes are TRBV28 and TRBJ2-6; D possibly corresponds to TRBD1 (6 bases). The CDR3 covers 18 residues. Deletions cut 4 bases from V and 1 base from J, with 17 bases between. Germline V gene sequence: CDR1 MDHEN, CDR2 SYDVKM. As DNA, the CDR3 is TGTGCCAGCAGTTCGGTGGACAGCACGGTTTCTGGGGCCAACGTCCTGACTTTC. Protein product: CASSSVDSTVSGANVLTF.

The J gene is TRBJ2-1, the V gene TRBV19; D remains ambiguous. This CDR3 spans 15 amino acids. Per the germline V gene, CDR1 is LNHDA and CDR2 is SQIVND (reference sequence). The ends were cut back, 5 bases at V and 4 bases at J, with 15 bases in the middle. CDR3 sequence reads: CASSPEQTGYNEQFF. CDR3 in DNA: TGTGCCAGTAGTCCAGAGCAGACTGGTTACAATGAGCAGTTCTTC.

This clone was seen a single time. The chain joins TRBV21-1 to TRBJ2-7; TRBD2 reflects the table's D call only, with no check against the DNA. TRBV21-1 is a recognized pseudogene. This CDR3 comprises 15 residues. The DNA of the CDR3 is TGTGCCAGCAGCAAACAGGCGGGAGGGCCCCACGAGCAGTACTTC. Translated: CASSKQAGGPHEQYF.

The V call is TRBV10-2, the J call TRBJ2-7, with 9 positions matching TRBD2. Germline V CDR1 and CDR2: WSHSY, SAAADI. J gave up 4 bases and V 6 bases, and 7 bases lay outside the gene matches. This CDR3 spans 14 amino acids. CDR3 sequence reads: CASRAGGPAYEQYF. In DNA form, the CDR3 reads TGCGCCAGCAGGGCGGGAGGGCCAGCATACGAGCAGTACTTC.

The V gene is TRBV7-9, the J gene TRBJ2-1; 11 nucleotides match TRBD2. Germline V CDR1 and CDR2: SEHNR, FQNEAQ (reference sequence). V was pared by 4 bases and J by 5 bases, with 7 bases of the junction left unmatched. This CDR3 is 16 amino acids long. CDR3 sequence (DNA): TGTGCCAGCAGCTCGTCTAGCGGGAGGCGCAACAATGAGCAGTTCTTC. Encoded protein: CASSSSSGRRNNEQFF. Complete variable domain (other parts from reference TRBV7-9 and TRBJ2-1): DTGVSQNPRHKITKRGQNVTFRCDPISEHNRLYWYRQTLGQGPEFLTYFQNEAQLEKSRLLSDRFSAERPKGSFSTLEIQRTEQGDSAMYLCASSSSSGRRNNEQFFGPGTRLTVL.

V and J are TRBV7-9 and TRBJ1-2; weak D call: TRBD1 (6 bases). The CDR3 loop spans 16 amino acids. Germline V CDR1 and CDR2: SEHNR, FQNEAQ (reference sequence). The V end was cut by 4 bases, the J end by 0 bases, with 15 bases between. CDR3 protein: CASSSELQGANYGYTF. The CDR3, as DNA: TGTGCCAGCAGCTCCGAACTACAGGGAGCTAACTATGGCTACACCTTC. Full variable domain (rest looked up from reference TRBV7-9 and TRBJ1-2): DTGVSQNPRHKITKRGQNVTFRCDPISEHNRLYWYRQTLGQGPEFLTYFQNEAQLEKSRLLSDRFSAERPKGSFSTLEIQRTEQGDSAMYLCASSSELQGANYGYTFGSGTRLTVV.